The entry below describes one T cell receptor (beta chain). No antigen is known for it. The sample originates from a study of STAT3 mutations in large granular lymphocyte leukemia. Study-wide results and limits: In T-cell large granular lymphocyte leukemia, about half of patients showed multiple immunodominant subclonotypes.

Sequencing was performed with immunoSEQ multiplex PCR; in TCRdb, only in-frame clones are kept and a portion is missing. The sample includes approximately 42,000 clones, roughly 81% of them seen just once. The sequence was obtained from a human donor with T large granular lymphocyte leukemia. Some clones in this sample may be carry-over from other donors' samples. Material: PBMCs.

CDR3 region: CASSGPSGWAYNEQFF. The CDR3 DNA reads as TGTGCCAGTAGTGGTCCTAGCGGGTGGGCCTACAATGAGCAGTTCTTC. The chain recombines TRBV19 with TRBJ2-1; 8 positions agree with TRBD2. The CDR3 spans 16 residues. V shed 5 bases and J 2 bases; nucleotides not matched to a gene: 8. Germline lookup yields CDR1 LNHDA and CDR2 SQIVND (reference sequence).